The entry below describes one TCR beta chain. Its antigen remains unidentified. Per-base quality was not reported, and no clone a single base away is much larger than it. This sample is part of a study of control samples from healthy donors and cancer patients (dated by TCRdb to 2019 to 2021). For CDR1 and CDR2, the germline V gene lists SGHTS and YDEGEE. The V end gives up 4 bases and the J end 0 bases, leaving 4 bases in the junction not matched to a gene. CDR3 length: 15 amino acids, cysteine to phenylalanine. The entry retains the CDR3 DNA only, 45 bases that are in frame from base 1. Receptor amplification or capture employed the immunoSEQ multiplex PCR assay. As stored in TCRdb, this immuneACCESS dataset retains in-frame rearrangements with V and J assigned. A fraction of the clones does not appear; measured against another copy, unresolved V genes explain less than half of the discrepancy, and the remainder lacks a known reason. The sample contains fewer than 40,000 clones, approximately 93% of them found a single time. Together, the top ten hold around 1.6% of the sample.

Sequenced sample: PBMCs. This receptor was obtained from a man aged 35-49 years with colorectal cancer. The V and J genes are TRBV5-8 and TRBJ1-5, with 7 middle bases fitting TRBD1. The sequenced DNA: TGTGCCAGCAGCCGGGGACAGTATAGCAATCAGCCCCAGCATTTT. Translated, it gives CASSRGQYSNQPQHF.